This record looks at one T cell receptor (beta chain) sequence and its context. The data originate from a study of shared clonotypes between healthy human individuals. Trimming removed 3 bases at V and 2 bases at J, with 26 bases between. The CDR3 has 20 residues. The germline V gene encodes CDR1 SQVTM and CDR2 ANQGSEA. Clones were read by immunoSEQ multiplex PCR, and TCRdb kept only the in-frame ones, dropping some. The sample yields under 1,100,000 clones, under 80% seen once. This clonotype originated in a young man in good health. The J gene is TRBJ2-6, the V gene TRBV29-1; weak D call: TRBD1 (6 bases). The sequenced sample consisted of memory CD4+ T cells sorted from blood. Subset defined: CD45RA-negative fraction. The CDR3 coding sequence is TGCAGCGTTGAGGTAGTCAGGGGAACCCCTAACGGTGCTGGGGCCAACGTCCTGACTTTC. This translates into CSVEVVRGTPNGAGANVLTF.